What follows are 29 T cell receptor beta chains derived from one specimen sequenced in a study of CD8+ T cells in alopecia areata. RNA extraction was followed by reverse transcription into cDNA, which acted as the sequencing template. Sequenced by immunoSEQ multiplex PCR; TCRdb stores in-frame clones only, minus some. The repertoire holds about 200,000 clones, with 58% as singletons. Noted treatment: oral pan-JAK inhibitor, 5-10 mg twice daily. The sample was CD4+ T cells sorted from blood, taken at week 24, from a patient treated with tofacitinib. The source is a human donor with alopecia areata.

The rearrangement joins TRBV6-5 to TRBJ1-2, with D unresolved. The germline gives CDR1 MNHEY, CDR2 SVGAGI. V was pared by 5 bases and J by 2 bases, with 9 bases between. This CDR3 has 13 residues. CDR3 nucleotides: TGTGCCAGCAGTCCCATCGCAAACTATGGCTACACCTTC. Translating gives CASSPIANYGYTF.

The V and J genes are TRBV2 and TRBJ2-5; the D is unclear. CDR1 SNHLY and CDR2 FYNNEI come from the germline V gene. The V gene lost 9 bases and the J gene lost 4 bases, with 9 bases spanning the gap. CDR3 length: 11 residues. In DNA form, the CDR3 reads TGTGCCAGTATGCTCGGAGAGACCCAGTACTTC. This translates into CASMLGETQYF.

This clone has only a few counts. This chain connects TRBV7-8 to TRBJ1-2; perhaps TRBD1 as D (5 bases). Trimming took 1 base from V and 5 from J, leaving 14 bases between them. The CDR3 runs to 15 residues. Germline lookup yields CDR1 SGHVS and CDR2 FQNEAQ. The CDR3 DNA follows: TGTGCCAGCAGCTTAGGGTCAAAGGGACTATATGGCTACACCTTC. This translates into CASSLGSKGLYGYTF.

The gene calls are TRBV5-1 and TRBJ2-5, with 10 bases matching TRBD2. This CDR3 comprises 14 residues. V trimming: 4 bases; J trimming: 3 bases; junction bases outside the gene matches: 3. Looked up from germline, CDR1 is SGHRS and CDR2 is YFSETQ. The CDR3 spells CASSRTSGKETQYF. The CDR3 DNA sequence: TGCGCCAGCAGCCGAACTAGCGGGAAAGAGACCCAGTACTTC.

CDR3 nucleotides: TGTGCCAGCAGCTTGGCAGGTTCAGCCGGGAACGAGCAGTACTTC. Encoded protein: CASSLAGSAGNEQYF. The chain has TRBV11-2 and TRBJ2-7; D might be TRBD2 (5 bases). V was clipped by 3 bases and J by 5 bases, with 17 bases between them. The CDR3 loop spans 15 amino acids. Germline V gives CDR1 SGHAT, CDR2 FQNNGV. The full variable domain, rest sourced from reference TRBV11-2 and TRBJ2-7, is EAGVAQSPRYKIIEKRQSVAFWCNPISGHATLYWYQQILGQGPKLLIQFQNNGVVDDSQLPKDRFSAERLKGVDSTLKIQPAKLEDSAVYLCASSLAGSAGNEQYFGPGTRLTVT.

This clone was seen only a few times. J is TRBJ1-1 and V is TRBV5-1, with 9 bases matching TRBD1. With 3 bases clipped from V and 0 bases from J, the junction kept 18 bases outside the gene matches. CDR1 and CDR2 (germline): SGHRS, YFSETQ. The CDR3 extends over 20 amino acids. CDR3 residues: CASSSPKNPGQGGMNTEAFF. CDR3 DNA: TGCGCCAGCAGCTCCCCCAAGAATCCGGGACAGGGAGGAATGAACACTGAAGCTTTCTTT.

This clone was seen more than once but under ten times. The CDR3 DNA reads as TGTGCCAGCAGTCCCGGCCAGGGGAGGACGCAGTATTTT. Protein: CASSPGQGRTQYF. This chain joins TRBV27 and TRBJ2-3, with D possibly being TRBD1 or TRBD2 (6 bases each). The CDR3 spans 13 residues. The germline V gene has CDR1 MNHEY and CDR2 SMNVEV (reference sequence). With 5 bases removed from V and 9 bases from J, the gap between germline ends came to 15 bases.

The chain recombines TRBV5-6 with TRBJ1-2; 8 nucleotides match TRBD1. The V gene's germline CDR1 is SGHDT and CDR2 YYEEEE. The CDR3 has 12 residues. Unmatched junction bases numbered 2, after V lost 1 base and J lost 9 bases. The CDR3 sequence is CASSLRQGSYTF. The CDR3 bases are TGTGCCAGCAGCTTGCGACAGGGGAGCTACACCTTC. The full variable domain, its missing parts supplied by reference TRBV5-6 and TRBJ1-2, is DAGVTQSPTHLIKTRGQQVTLRCSPKSGHDTVSWYQQALGQGPQFIFQYYEEEERQRGNFPDRFSGHQFPNYSSELNVNALLLGDSALYLCASSLRQGSYTFGSGTRLTVV.

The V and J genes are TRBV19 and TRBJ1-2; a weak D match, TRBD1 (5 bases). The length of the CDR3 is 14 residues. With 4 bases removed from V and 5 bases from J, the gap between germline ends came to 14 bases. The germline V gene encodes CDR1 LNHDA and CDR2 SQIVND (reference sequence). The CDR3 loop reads CASSTAGTEYGYTF. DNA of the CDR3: TGTGCCAGTAGTACAGCCGGGACGGAGTATGGCTACACCTTC.

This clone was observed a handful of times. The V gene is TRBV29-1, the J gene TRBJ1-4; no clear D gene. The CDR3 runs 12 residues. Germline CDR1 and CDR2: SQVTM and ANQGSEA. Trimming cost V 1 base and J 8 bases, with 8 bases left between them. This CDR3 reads CSVEGEEEKLFF. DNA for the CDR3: TGCAGCGTTGAAGGGGAGGAAGAAAAACTGTTTTTT.

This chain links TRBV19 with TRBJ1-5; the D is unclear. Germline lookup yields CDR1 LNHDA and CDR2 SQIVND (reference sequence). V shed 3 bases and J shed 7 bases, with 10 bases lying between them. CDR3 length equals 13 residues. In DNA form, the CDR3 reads TGTGCCAGTAGTATTGAGTTCCGGCAGCCCCAGCATTTT. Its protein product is CASSIEFRQPQHF.

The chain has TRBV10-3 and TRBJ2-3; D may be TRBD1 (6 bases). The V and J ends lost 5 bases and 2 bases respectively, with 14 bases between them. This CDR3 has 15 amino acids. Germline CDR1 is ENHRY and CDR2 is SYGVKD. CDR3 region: CAISTNRQDTDTQYF. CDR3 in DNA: TGTGCCATCAGTACAAATAGACAGGACACAGATACGCAGTATTTT.

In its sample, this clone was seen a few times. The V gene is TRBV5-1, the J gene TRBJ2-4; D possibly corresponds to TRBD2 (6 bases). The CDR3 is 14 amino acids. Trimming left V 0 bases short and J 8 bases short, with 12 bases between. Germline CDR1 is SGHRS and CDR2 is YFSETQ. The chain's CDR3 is CASSLVQGGDIQYF. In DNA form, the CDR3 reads TGCGCCAGCAGCTTGGTTCAGGGAGGCGACATTCAGTACTTC. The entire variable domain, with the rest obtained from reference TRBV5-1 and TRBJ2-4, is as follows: KAGVTQTPRYLIKTRGQQVTLSCSPISGHRSVSWYQQTPGQGLQFLFEYFSETQRNKGNFPGRFSGRQFSNSRSEMNVSTLELGDSALYLCASSLVQGGDIQYFGAGTRLSVL.

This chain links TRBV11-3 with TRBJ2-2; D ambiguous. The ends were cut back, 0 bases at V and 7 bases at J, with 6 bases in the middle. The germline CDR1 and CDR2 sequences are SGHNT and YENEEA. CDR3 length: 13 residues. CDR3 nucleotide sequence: TGTGCCAGCAGCTTAGATAGGTTCGGGGAGCTGTTTTTT. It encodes CASSLDRFGELFF. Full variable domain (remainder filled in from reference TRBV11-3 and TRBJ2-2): EAGVVQSPRYKIIEKKQPVAFWCNPISGHNTLYWYLQNLGQGPELLIRYENEEAVDDSQLPKDRFSAERLKGVDSTLKIQPAELGDSAVYLCASSLDRFGELFFGEGSRLTVL.

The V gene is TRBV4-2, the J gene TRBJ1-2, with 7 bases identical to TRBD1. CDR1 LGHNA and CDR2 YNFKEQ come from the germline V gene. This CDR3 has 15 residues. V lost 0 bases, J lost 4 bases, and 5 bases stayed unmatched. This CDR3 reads CASSQDPAGGYGYTF. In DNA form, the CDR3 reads TGTGCCAGCAGCCAAGACCCCGCAGGGGGCTATGGCTACACCTTC.

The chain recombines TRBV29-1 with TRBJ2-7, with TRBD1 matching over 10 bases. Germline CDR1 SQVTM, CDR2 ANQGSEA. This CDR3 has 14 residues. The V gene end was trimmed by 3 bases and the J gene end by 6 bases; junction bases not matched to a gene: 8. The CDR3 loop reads CSVDSRDRGAEQYF. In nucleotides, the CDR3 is TGCAGCGTTGATTCGAGGGACAGGGGCGCCGAGCAGTACTTC.

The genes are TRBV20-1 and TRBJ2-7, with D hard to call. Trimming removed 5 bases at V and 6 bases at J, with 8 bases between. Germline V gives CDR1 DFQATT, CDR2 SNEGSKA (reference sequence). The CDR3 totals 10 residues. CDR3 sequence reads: CSALSREQYF. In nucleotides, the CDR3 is TGCAGTGCTCTTTCACGCGAGCAGTACTTC.

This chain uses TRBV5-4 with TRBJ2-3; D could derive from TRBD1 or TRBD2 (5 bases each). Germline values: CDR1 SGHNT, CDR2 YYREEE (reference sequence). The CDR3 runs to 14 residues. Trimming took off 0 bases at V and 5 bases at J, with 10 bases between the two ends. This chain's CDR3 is CASSLGRAGDTQYF. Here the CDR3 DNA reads TGTGCCAGCAGCTTGGGCAGGGCGGGAGATACGCAGTATTTT. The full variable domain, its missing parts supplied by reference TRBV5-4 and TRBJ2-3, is ETGVTQSPTHLIKTRGQQVTLRCSSQSGHNTVSWYQQALGQGPQFIFQYYREEENGRGNFPPRFSGLQFPNYSSELNVNALELDDSALYLCASSLGRAGDTQYFGPGTRLTVL.

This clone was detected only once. The CDR3 DNA follows: TGTGCCAGCTCACCACCCCTAGCGGGGTCCTACGAGCAGTACTTC. Translated: CASSPPLAGSYEQYF. The gene calls are TRBV18 and TRBJ2-7; TRBD2 matches 9 bases. Germline lookup yields CDR1 KGHSH and CDR2 LQKENI. Losses at the gene ends were 0 bases for V and 1 base for J; bases not matched to a gene: 1. The CDR3 extends over 15 amino acids.

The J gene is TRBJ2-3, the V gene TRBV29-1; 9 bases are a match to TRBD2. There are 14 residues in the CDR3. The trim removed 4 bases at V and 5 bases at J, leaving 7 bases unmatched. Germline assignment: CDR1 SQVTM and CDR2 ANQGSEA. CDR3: CSVVSGSEVDTQYF. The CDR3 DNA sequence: TGCAGCGTTGTTAGCGGGAGTGAGGTAGATACGCAGTATTTT.

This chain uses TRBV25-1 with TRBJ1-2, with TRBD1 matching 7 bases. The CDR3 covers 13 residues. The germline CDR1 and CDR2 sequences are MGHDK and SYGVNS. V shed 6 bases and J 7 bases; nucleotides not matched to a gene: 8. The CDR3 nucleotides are TGTGCCAGCAGCCAAGTTTACAGGGGTGGCTACACCTTC. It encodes CASSQVYRGGYTF.

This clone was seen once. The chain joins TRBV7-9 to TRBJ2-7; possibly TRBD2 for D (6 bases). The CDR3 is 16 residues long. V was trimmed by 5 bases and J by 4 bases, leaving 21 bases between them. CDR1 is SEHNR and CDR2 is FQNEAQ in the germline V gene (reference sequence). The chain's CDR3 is CASSRASNGGKYEQYF. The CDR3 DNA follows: TGTGCCAGCAGCAGAGCCAGTAACGGGGGAAAATACGAGCAGTACTTC.

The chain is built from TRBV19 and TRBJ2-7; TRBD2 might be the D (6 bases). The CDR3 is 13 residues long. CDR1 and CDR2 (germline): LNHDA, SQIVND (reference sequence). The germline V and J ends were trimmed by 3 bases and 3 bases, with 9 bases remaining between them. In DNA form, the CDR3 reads TGTGCCAGTAGTATCGTGGGGGGCTACGAGCAGTACTTC. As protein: CASSIVGGYEQYF.

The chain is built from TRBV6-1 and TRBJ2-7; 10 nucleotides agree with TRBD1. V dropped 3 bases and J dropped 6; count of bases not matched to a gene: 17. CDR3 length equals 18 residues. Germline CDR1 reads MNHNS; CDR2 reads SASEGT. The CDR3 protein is CASSDRGQGGITTLEQYF. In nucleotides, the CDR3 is TGTGCCAGCAGTGATCGAGGACAGGGGGGAATAACTACCCTCGAGCAGTACTTC.

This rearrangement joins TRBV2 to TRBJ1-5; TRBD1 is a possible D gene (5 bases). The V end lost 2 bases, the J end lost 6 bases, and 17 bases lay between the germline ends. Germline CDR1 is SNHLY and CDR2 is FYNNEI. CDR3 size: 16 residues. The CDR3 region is CASSERGFGTIQPQHF. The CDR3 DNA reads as TGTGCCAGCAGTGAACGCGGTTTTGGGACCATTCAGCCCCAGCATTTT. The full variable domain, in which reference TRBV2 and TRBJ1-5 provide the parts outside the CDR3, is EPEVTQTPSHQVTQMGQEVILRCVPISNHLYFYWYRQILGQKVEFLVSFYNNEISEKSEIFDDQFSVERPDGSNFTLKIRSTKLEDSAMYFCASSERGFGTIQPQHFGDGTRLSIL.

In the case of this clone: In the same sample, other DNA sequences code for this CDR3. The CDR3 DNA follows: TGTGCCATCAGAGGACAGGGGGATACGCAGTATTTT. Translated: CAIRGQGDTQYF. The gene calls are TRBV10-3 and TRBJ2-3; 9 bases are a match to TRBD1. Germline CDR1 reads ENHRY; CDR2 reads SYGVKD. V was pared by 6 bases and J by 6 bases, with 1 base of the junction left unmatched. CDR3 length equals 12 residues.

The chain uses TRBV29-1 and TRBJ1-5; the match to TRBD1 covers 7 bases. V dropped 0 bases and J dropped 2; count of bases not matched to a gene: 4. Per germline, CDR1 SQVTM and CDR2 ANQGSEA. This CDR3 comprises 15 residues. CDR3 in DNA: TGCAGCGTTGAAGAGGACGGGACAGGCAATCAGCCCCAGCATTTT. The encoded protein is CSVEEDGTGNQPQHF.

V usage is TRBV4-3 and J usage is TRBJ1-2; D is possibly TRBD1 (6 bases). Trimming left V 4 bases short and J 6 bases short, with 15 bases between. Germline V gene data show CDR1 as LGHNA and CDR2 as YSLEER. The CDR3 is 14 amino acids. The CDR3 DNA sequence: TGCGCCAGCAGCCCCAGTCGGGGGCGCGATGGCTACACCTTC. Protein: CASSPSRGRDGYTF.

In DNA, the CDR3 is TGTGCCAGCAGTCCGCACGGGGAGACCCAGTACTTC. Its protein is CASSPHGETQYF. The V gene is TRBV7-2, the J gene TRBJ2-5; D remains ambiguous. Germline CDR1 reads SGHTA; CDR2 reads FQGNSA. This CDR3 is built from 12 residues. V was shortened by 6 bases and J by 5 bases, with 10 bases between the two germline ends.